The 14 T cell receptor beta chains below were found in one sample sequenced in a study of blood T cell repertoires in COVID-19 (dated by TCRdb to 2018 to 2021). Libraries were constructed by the immunoSEQ multiplex PCR assay. TCRdb's version of the immuneACCESS table is confined to in-frame rearrangements and falls short of the full clone set. An unresolved V gene accounts for under half of the shortfall where checked; the remainder is of unknown origin. Here the sample has under 250,000 clones; 65% to 90% occur a single time. In total, the top ten clones hold 9.1% of the sample. The sample was PBMCs or T cells enriched from blood (not recorded which). These receptors came from a woman aged 50 to 60 with acute COVID-19.

This rearrangement joins TRBV25-1 to TRBJ1-6, with D uncertain. Germline V gene data show CDR1 as MGHDK and CDR2 as SYGVNS. The germline V and J ends were trimmed by 4 bases and 11 bases, with 12 bases remaining between them. This CDR3 comprises 13 residues. The CDR3 DNA follows: TGTGCCAGCAGTGGCGGGTTAGGGACACCCCTCCACTTT. It is translated as CASSGGLGTPLHF.

J is TRBJ1-1 and V is TRBV30, with D perhaps TRBD1 (6 bases). The germline gives CDR1 GTSNPN, CDR2 SVGIG (reference sequence). The V end was cut by 2 bases, the J end by 1 base, with 11 bases between. The CDR3 totals 14 residues. CDR3 region: CAWSNLDRNTEAFF. Here the CDR3 DNA reads TGTGCCTGGAGTAACCTGGACAGGAACACTGAAGCTTTCTTT.

The chain links TRBV2 to TRBJ1-5, with D tentatively TRBD1 (6 bases). V dropped 6 bases and J dropped 4 bases, with 13 bases sitting between them. The V gene's germline CDR1 is SNHLY and CDR2 FYNNEI. This CDR3 has 14 residues. The CDR3 region has the DNA TGTGCCAGCAGGGCCGGGACACCGAATCAGCCCCAGCATTTT. The encoded protein is CASRAGTPNQPQHF.

This rearrangement joins TRBV6-5 to TRBJ1-2; 10 bases align to TRBD1. Germline V gene data show CDR1 as MNHEY and CDR2 as SVGAGI. The trim removed 0 bases at V and 4 bases at J, leaving 5 bases unmatched. The CDR3 covers 16 residues. This CDR3 reads CASSYSGTGDTYGYTF. In DNA form, the CDR3 reads TGTGCCAGCAGTTACTCGGGGACAGGGGATACCTATGGCTACACCTTC.

The chain links TRBV18 to TRBJ2-5, with D perhaps matching TRBD2 (6 bases). The CDR3 consists of 14 residues. Germline CDR1 and CDR2: KGHSH and LQKENI. V lost 1 base, J lost 4 bases, and 10 bases lay in between. CDR3 protein: CASSPLSSGETQYF. The CDR3 nucleotides read TGTGCCAGCTCACCACTTAGTAGCGGAGAGACCCAGTACTTC. The whole variable domain, filled in from reference TRBV18 and TRBJ2-5, reads NAGVMQNPRHLVRRRGQEARLRCSPMKGHSHVYWYRQLPEEGLKFMVYLQKENIIDESGMPKERFSAEFPKEGPSILRIQQVVRGDSAAYFCASSPLSSGETQYFGPGTRLLVL.

J is TRBJ2-2 and V is TRBV4-3, with D perhaps matching TRBD2 (7 bases). Per the germline V gene, CDR1 is LGHNA and CDR2 is YSLEER. V lost 3 bases, J lost 5 bases, and 22 bases lay in between. The length of the CDR3 is 18 residues. DNA for the CDR3: TGCGCCAGCAGCCAGCGGTATGGGGGGGGCCGTTATACCGGGGAGCTGTTTTTT. It translates to CASSQRYGGGRYTGELFF.

The V gene is TRBV19, the J gene TRBJ1-2, with 9 bases lining up with TRBD1. CDR1 LNHDA and CDR2 SQIVND come from the germline V gene (reference sequence). V shed 6 bases, J shed 4 bases, and the junction held 6 bases outside the gene matches. CDR3 length: 14 amino acids. Written as DNA, the CDR3 is TGTGCCAGTAGGAAACAGGGGGCCGGCTATGGCTACACCTTC. Its protein product is CASRKQGAGYGYTF.

The sample holds one count of this clone. The chain recombines TRBV5-4 with TRBJ1-4; D possibly corresponds to TRBD1 (6 bases). The V end lost 4 bases, the J end lost 6 bases, and 13 bases lay between the germline ends. CDR1 is SGHNT and CDR2 is YYREEE in the germline V gene (reference sequence). CDR3 length equals 14 residues. CDR3 DNA: TGTGCCAGCAGCAGGGGGGGGAAAGATGAAAAACTGTTTTTT. Translated, it gives CASSRGGKDEKLFF.

The rearrangement uses TRBV9 and TRBJ1-2; 7 bases are shared with TRBD1. Trimming cost V 3 bases and J 6 bases; bases outside gene matches: 11. The CDR3 covers 15 residues. Germline V gene data show CDR1 as SGDLS and CDR2 as YYNGEE. CDR3 DNA: TGTGCCAGCAGCGGACTGGGTAGGGGGCGTGATGGCTACACCTTC. Translating it yields CASSGLGRGRDGYTF. The full variable domain, with the rest looked up from reference TRBV9 and TRBJ1-2, is DSGVTQTPKHLITATGQRVTLRCSPRSGDLSVYWYQQSLDQGLQFLIQYYNGEERAKGNILERFSAQQFPDLHSELNLSSLELGDSALYFCASSGLGRGRDGYTFGSGTRLTVV.

The gene calls are TRBV2 and TRBJ2-2, with TRBD1 matching 10 bases. Germline loops: CDR1 SNHLY, CDR2 FYNNEI. This CDR3 has 15 amino acids. After removal of 3 bases from V and 6 bases from J, the junction contained 4 bases not matched to a gene. Here the CDR3 reads CASSDLDRGSGELFF. In DNA, the CDR3 is TGTGCCAGCAGTGATCTGGACAGGGGGTCCGGGGAGCTGTTTTTT.

V is TRBV5-1 and J is TRBJ1-5; no clear D. Germline CDR1 SGHRS, CDR2 YFSETQ. CDR3 size: 13 residues. V lost 3 bases, J lost 6 bases, and 10 bases lay in between. The CDR3, as DNA: TGCGCCAGCAGCTCAGGCCCAAGTCAGCCCCAGCATTTT. Residues: CASSSGPSQPQHF.

This clone showed up just a few times. This chain connects TRBV19 to TRBJ1-1; unclear D gene. Between the trimmed V and J ends, which lost 5 bases and 1 base, there was a span of 8 bases. In germline, CDR1 is LNHDA, CDR2 SQIVND (reference sequence). This CDR3 is 13 amino acids long. CDR3 protein: CASSAQRNTEAFF. CDR3 bases: TGTGCCAGTAGTGCCCAGCGGAACACTGAAGCTTTCTTT. The complete variable domain, with remaining parts taken from reference TRBV19 and TRBJ1-1, reads DGGITQSPKYLFRKEGQNVTLSCEQNLNHDAMYWYRQDPGQGLRLIYYSQIVNDFQKGDIAEGYSVSREKKESFPLTVTSAQKNPTAFYLCASSAQRNTEAFFGQGTRLTVV.

This rearrangement joins TRBV6-5 to TRBJ1-2, with D perhaps TRBD1 (5 bases). With 10 bases removed from V and 8 bases from J, the gap between germline ends came to 14 bases. The CDR3 length is 11 residues. Germline values: CDR1 MNHEY, CDR2 SVGAGI. CDR3 region: CATTWGGGYTF. CDR3 sequence (DNA): TGTGCCACAACTTGGGGGGGAGGCTACACCTTC.

V usage is TRBV9 and J usage is TRBJ2-2; unclear D gene. V lost 0 bases and J 3 bases, leaving 12 bases between the germline ends. The CDR3 extends over 16 amino acids. Germline V CDR1 and CDR2: SGDLS, YYNGEE. The CDR3 region has the DNA TGTGCCAGCAGCGTAGTGGCAGGTGTCGACACCGGGGAGCTGTTTTTT. Translating gives CASSVVAGVDTGELFF.